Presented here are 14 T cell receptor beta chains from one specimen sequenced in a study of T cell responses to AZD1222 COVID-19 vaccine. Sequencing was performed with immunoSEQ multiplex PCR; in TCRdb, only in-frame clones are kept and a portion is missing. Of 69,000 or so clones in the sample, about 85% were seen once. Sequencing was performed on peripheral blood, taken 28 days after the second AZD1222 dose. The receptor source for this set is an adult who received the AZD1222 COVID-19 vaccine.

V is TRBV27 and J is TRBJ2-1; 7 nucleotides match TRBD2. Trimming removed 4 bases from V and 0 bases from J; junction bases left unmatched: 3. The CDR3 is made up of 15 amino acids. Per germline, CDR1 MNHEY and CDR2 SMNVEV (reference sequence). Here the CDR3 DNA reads TGTGCCAGCAGTTCCGCGGGGGACTCCTACAATGAGCAGTTCTTC. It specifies CASSSAGDSYNEQFF.

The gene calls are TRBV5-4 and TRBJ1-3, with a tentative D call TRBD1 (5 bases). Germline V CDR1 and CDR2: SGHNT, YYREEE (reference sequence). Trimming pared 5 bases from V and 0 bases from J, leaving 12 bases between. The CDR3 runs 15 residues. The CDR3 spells CASSSAGNSGNTIYF. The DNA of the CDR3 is TGTGCCAGCAGTTCAGCAGGGAACTCTGGAAACACCATATATTTT. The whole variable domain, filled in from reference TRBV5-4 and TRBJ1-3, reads ETGVTQSPTHLIKTRGQQVTLRCSSQSGHNTVSWYQQALGQGPQFIFQYYREEENGRGNFPPRFSGLQFPNYSSELNVNALELDDSALYLCASSSAGNSGNTIYFGEGSWLTVV.

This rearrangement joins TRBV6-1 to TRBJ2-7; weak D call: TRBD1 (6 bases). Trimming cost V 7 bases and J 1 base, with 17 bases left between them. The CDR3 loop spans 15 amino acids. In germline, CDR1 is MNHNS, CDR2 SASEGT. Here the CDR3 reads CASTHAGTPSYEQYF. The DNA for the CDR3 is TGTGCCAGCACCCACGCCGGGACACCTTCCTACGAGCAGTACTTC.

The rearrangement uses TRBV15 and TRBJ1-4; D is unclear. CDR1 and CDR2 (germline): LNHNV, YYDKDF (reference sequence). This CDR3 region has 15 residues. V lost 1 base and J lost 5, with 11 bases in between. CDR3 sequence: CATSRAGNSNEKLFF. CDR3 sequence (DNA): TGTGCCACCAGCAGAGCCGGAAATTCAAATGAAAAACTGTTTTTT.

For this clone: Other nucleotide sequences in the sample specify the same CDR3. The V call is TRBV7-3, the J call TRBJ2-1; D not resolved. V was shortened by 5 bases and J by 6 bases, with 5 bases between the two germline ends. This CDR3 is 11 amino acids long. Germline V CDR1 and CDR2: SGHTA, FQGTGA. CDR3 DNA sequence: TGTGCCAGCAGCCTAGGCAATGAGCAGTTCTTC. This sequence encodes CASSLGNEQFF.

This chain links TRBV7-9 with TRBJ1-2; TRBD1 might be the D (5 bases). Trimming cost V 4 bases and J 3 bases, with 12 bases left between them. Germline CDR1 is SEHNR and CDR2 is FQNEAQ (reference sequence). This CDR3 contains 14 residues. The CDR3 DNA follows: TGTGCCAGCAGCTCCCAGGGTGACGACTATGGCTACACCTTC. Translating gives CASSSQGDDYGYTF.

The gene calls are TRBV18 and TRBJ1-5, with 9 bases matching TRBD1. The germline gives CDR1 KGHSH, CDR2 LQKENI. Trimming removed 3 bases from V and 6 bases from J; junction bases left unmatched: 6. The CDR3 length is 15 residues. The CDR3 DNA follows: TGTGCCAGCTCACCCCGGGACAGGGTCGTTCAGCCCCAGCATTTT. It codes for CASSPRDRVVQPQHF.

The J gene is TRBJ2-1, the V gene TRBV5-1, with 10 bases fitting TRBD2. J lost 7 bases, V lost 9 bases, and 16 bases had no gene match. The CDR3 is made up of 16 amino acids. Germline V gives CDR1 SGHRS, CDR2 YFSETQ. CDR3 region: CATAPIPSGSRNEQFF. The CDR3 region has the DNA TGCGCCACCGCACCCATTCCTAGCGGGAGTAGGAATGAGCAGTTCTTC.

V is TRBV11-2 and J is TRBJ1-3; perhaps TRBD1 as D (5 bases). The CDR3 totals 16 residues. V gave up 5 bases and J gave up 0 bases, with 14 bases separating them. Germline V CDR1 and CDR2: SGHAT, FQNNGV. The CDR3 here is CASSVAGGFSGNTIYF. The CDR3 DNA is TGTGCCAGCAGCGTCGCCGGGGGTTTCTCTGGAAACACCATATATTTT.

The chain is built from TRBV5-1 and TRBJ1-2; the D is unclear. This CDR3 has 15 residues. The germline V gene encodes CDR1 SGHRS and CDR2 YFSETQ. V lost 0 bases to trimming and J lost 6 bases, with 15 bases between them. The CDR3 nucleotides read TGCGCCAGCAGCTTGGTATTATTGGGGTTCGATGGCTACACCTTC. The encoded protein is CASSLVLLGFDGYTF.

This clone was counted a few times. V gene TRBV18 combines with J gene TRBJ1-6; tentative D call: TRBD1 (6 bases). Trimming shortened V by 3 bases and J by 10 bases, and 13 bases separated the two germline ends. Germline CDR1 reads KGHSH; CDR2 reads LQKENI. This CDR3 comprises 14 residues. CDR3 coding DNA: TGTGCCAGCTCACCGGACAGTGGTGACTCACCCCTCCACTTT. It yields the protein CASSPDSGDSPLHF.

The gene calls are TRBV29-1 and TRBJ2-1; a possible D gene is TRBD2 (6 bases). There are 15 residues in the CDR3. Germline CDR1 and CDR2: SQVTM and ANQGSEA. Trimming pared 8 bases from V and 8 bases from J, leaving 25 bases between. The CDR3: CSIMGGSYLLHEQFF. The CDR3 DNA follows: TGCAGCATCATGGGGGGATCTTATCTTTTGCATGAGCAGTTCTTC.

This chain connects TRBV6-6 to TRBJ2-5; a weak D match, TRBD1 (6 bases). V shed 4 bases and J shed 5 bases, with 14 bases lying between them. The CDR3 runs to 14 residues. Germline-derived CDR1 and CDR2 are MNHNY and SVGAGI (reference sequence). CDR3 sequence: CASSFYRAGETQYF. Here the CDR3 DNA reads TGTGCCAGCAGTTTCTACAGGGCTGGCGAGACCCAGTACTTC.

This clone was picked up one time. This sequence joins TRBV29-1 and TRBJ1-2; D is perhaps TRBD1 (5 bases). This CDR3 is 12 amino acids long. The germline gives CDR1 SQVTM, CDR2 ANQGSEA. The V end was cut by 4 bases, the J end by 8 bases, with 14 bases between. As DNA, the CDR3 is TGCAGCGTTGGGGGGAAAGGGGACGGCTACACCTTC. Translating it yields CSVGGKGDGYTF.